The clone carrying this T cell receptor beta chain appeared a few times. Here immunoSEQ multiplex PCR was the method, and the copy in TCRdb shows in-frame clones only, minus some. The sample has around 100,000 clones; around 92% are singletons. The data stem from a study of T cell changes during pregnancy in multiple sclerosis. The CDR3 totals 15 residues. The trim removed 2 bases at V and 11 bases at J, leaving 14 bases unmatched. Germline-derived CDR1 and CDR2 are SGDLS and YYNGEE. The material was peripheral blood, obtained after pregnancy. This chain uses TRBV9 with TRBJ2-3; TRBD2 agrees at 7 bases. This receptor was identified in a female donor with multiple sclerosis, enrolled in a pregnancy study. The CDR3 DNA reads TGTGCCAGCAGCGTTGAGGGAGGGCTAGTTGAGCAGCAGTATTTT. Its translation is CASSVEGGLVEQQYF.